What follows are 5 T cell receptor beta chains derived from one specimen sequenced in a study of human versus mouse CDR3 diversity and MHC coevolution. The table came from immunoSEQ multiplex PCR; TCRdb's copy has only in-frame clones and leaves some out. The table shows roughly 81,000 clones, with over 85% occurring only once. The sequenced sample was naive CD4+ T cells from blood. As for subset: CD45RO-negative CD62L-positive naive CD4 T cells. The source of these receptors is a person aged 25-75 years in good health.

This clone was seen a handful of times. The chain recombines TRBV6-1 with TRBJ1-5; D is undetermined. Trimming removed 3 bases from V and 5 bases from J, with 5 bases in between. The CDR3 covers 12 residues. Per the germline V gene, CDR1 is MNHNS and CDR2 is SASEGT. The CDR3 nucleotides are TGTGCCAGCAGTGACCTCCATCAGCCCCAGCATTTT. It yields the protein CASSDLHQPQHF.

The rearrangement joins TRBV7-2 to TRBJ2-3, with D perhaps matching TRBD2 (5 bases). This CDR3 is built from 14 residues. The V end lost 5 bases, the J end lost 4 bases, and 13 bases lay between the germline ends. CDR1 is SGHTA, CDR2 FQGNSA, per germline. The CDR3 DNA follows: TGTGCCAGCAGCCCGGGGAGCTCCTCAGATACGCAGTATTTT. This translates into CASSPGSSSDTQYF. The entire variable domain, with the rest obtained from reference TRBV7-2 and TRBJ2-3, is as follows: GAGVSQSPSNKVTEKGKDVELRCDPISGHTALYWYRQSLGQGLEFLIYFQGNSAPDKSGLPSDRFSAERTGGSVSTLTIQRTQQEDSAVYLCASSPGSSSDTQYFGPGTRLTVL.

The rearrangement joins TRBV7-2 to TRBJ2-2, with D possibly being TRBD1 (5 bases). CDR1 is SGHTA and CDR2 is FQGNSA in the germline V gene. This CDR3 has 17 residues. V lost 1 base, J lost 3 bases, and 15 bases lay in between. The CDR3 reads CASSLGAAVGDTGELFF. Here the CDR3 DNA reads TGTGCCAGCAGCTTAGGGGCGGCGGTAGGGGACACCGGGGAGCTGTTTTTT.

The chain employs TRBV7-3 and TRBJ2-7; 8 bases match TRBD1. V shed 5 bases and J 0 bases; nucleotides not matched to a gene: 6. The CDR3 sequence is 15 residues long. Germline CDR1 reads SGHTA; CDR2 reads FQGTGA. The CDR3 nucleotides read TGTGCCAGCAGCCCGGGACAGGTTCCCTCCTACGAGCAGTACTTC. The encoded protein is CASSPGQVPSYEQYF.

This chain uses TRBV6-1 with TRBJ1-6; 8 nucleotides align to TRBD1. The CDR3 consists of 15 residues. V lost 7 bases, J lost 8 bases, and 10 bases stayed unmatched. Germline assignment: CDR1 MNHNS and CDR2 SASEGT. The CDR3 here is CASNLRTGIDSPLHF. The CDR3 DNA reads TGTGCCAGCAACCTTAGGACAGGGATAGATTCACCCCTCCACTTT.